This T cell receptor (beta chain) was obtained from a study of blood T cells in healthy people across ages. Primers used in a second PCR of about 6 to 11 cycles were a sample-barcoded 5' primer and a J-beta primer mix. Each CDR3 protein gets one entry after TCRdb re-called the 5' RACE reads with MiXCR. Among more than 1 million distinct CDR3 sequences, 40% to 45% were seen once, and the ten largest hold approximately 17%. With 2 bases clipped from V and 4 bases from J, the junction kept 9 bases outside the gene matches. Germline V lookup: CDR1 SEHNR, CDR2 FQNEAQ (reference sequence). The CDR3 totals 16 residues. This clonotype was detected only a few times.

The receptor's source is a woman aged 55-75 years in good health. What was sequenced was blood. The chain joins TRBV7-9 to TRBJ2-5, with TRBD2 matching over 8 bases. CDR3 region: CASSLSQTGGVETQYF. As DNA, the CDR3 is TGTGCCAGCAGCTTAAGTCAGACGGGAGGGGTAGAGACCCAGTACTTC.